This entry lists 9 T cell receptor beta chains sequenced from one sample in a study of T-cell reconstitution after alpha-beta-depleted transplantation in children (dated by TCRdb to 2015 to 2016). The library was produced with PCR. The listed sequencing device is Illumina HiSeq 2500. TCR libraries were prepared with molecular barcoding, using unique molecular identifiers to normalize TCRbeta repertoire quantification. TCRdb's own reprocessing of the public reads used fastp at Q25 and MiXCR and kept productive beta chains. Rows are combined by CDR3 protein, so each entry shows the most common genes and DNA. This sample comprises roughly 180,000 distinct CDR3 sequences, roughly 15% of them detected only once. The ten largest clones add up to about 13% of the sample. Here the sequenced sample was PBMCs from the stem cell graft donor, taken from the stem cell graft. These receptors originate from a human donor who donated a stem cell graft to a child with acute lymphoblastic leukemia.

There are many counts of this clonotype. The chain couples TRBV27 to TRBJ2-7; 7 bases match TRBD1. The J segment lost 2 bases and the V segment lost 4 bases, leaving 8 bases of the junction unmatched. The CDR3 consists of 15 residues. Germline V CDR1 and CDR2: MNHEY, SMNVEV (reference sequence). The CDR3 protein is CASSSTGTAAYEQYF. In nucleotides, the CDR3 is TGTGCCAGCAGTTCCACCGGGACAGCGGCCTACGAGCAGTACTTC.

This clonotype was counted a single time. With a much larger clone just one base away, this may be a read error. The chain has TRBV5-1 and TRBJ2-6, with D perhaps TRBD1 (5 bases). Germline CDR1 reads SGHRS; CDR2 reads YFSETQ. The CDR3 consists of 17 residues. CDR3: CASSLGPGVSGANGLTF. CDR3 coding DNA: TGCGCCAGCAGCTTGGGACCGGGTGTCTCTGGGGCCAACGGCCTGACTTTC. The variable domain in full, with the rest retrieved from reference TRBV5-1 and TRBJ2-6, is KAGVTQTPRYLIKTRGQQVTLSCSPISGHRSVSWYQQTPGQGLQFLFEYFSETQRNKGNFPGRFSGRQFSNSRSEMNVSTLELGDSALYLCASSLGPGVSGANGLTFGAGSRLTVL.

The rearrangement uses TRBV11-2 and TRBJ2-2, with D possibly TRBD2 on 6 matching bases. Trimming pared 5 bases from V and 4 bases from J, leaving 17 bases between. CDR1 SGHAT and CDR2 FQNNGV come from the germline V gene. The CDR3 consists of 16 residues. CDR3 sequence: CASSPAGSLGTGELFF. The DNA for the CDR3 is TGTGCCAGCAGCCCCGCGGGGAGTTTGGGCACCGGGGAGCTGTTTTTT.

This clonotype was observed many times. The chain is built from TRBV29-1 and TRBJ2-5, with D maybe TRBD2 (6 bases). The CDR3 is 16 residues long. V dropped 4 bases and J dropped 5 bases, with 23 bases sitting between them. The germline gives CDR1 SQVTM, CDR2 ANQGSEA. The CDR3 DNA follows: TGCAGCGTTGTATCCGGGGCGGGATGGCCCAGGGAGACCCAGTACTTC. Translated, it gives CSVVSGAGWPRETQYF.

In this sample, this clonotype turned up a few times. This chain links TRBV20-1 with TRBJ2-1, with no clear D. The length of the CDR3 is 12 residues. V lost 4 bases and J 4 bases, leaving 8 bases between the germline ends. Germline loops: CDR1 DFQATT, CDR2 SNEGSKA (reference sequence). CDR3 nucleotide sequence: TGCAGTGCTAAAGACCCTTACAATGAGCAGTTCTTC. Translated: CSAKDPYNEQFF.

Concerning this clonotype itself: A read error may explain this, as a much larger clone is one base away. The genes are TRBV4-1 and TRBJ1-6; no clear D gene. Trimming removed 1 base at V and 7 bases at J, with 14 bases between. The CDR3 covers 16 residues. Germline CDR1 and CDR2: MGHRA and YSYEKL. Written as DNA, the CDR3 is TGCGCCAGCAGCCAAGTGGCCCTGGGCAGAAATTCACCCCTCCACTTT. Protein: CASSQVALGRNSPLHF.

This rearrangement joins TRBV28 to TRBJ1-2, with 8 bases that match TRBD1. CDR3 length equals 19 residues. V trimming: 3 bases; J trimming: 8 bases; junction bases outside the gene matches: 23. Germline CDR1 and CDR2: MDHEN and SYDVKM. The CDR3 here is CASSFSSLKRPRQGRGYTF. CDR3 coding DNA: TGTGCCAGCAGTTTTTCTTCCCTTAAGCGGCCTCGACAGGGGCGAGGCTACACCTTC.

The table lists this clonotype with a few counts. CDR3 bases: TGTGCCATCAGTGAAAGAACATCCCAGAACATTCAGTACTTC. Translating it yields CAISERTSQNIQYF. The J gene is TRBJ2-4, the V gene TRBV10-3, with D uncertain. This CDR3 region has 14 residues. In germline, CDR1 is ENHRY, CDR2 SYGVKD. V shed 3 bases and J shed 7 bases, with 13 bases lying between them.

In this sample, this clonotype turned up many times. This chain uses TRBV12-3 or TRBV12-4 with TRBJ2-4; D tentatively reads TRBD1 or TRBD2 (5 bases each). The CDR3 covers 14 residues. Trimming removed 4 bases at V and 0 bases at J, with 7 bases between. The CDR3 protein is CASSSGTAKNIQYF. The CDR3 DNA reads as TGTGCCAGCAGTTCCGGGACAGCCAAAAACATTCAGTACTTC.